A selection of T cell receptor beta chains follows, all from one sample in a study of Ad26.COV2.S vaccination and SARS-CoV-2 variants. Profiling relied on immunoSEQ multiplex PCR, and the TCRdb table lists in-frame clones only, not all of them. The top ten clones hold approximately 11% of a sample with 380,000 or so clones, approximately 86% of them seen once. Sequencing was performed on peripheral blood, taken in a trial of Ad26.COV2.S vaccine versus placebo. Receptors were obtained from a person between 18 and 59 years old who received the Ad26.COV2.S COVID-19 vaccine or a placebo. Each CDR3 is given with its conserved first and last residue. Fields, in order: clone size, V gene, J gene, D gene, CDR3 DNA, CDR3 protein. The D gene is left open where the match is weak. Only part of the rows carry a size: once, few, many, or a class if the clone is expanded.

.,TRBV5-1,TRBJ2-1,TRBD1,TGCGCCAGCAGCTGGACAGGGCGATCCTACAATGAGCAGTTCTTC,CASSWTGRSYNEQFF
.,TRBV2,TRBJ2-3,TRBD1,TGTGCCAGCAGTGAACTGGGACAGGGGACAGATACGCAGTATTTT,CASSELGQGTDTQYF
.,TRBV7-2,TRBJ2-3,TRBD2,TGTGCCAGCAGCCCCCGCCGACTAGCGAGCACAGATACGCAGTATTTT,CASSPRRLASTDTQYF
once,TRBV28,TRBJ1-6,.,TGTGCCAGCAGTTTAGGATACACTTCACCCCTCCACTTT,CASSLGYTSPLHF
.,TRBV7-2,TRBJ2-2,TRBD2,TGTGCCAGCAGCTTGAGCGGGGGACTGAACACCGGGGAGCTGTTTTTT,CASSLSGGLNTGELFF
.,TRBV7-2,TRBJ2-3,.,TGTGCCAGCAGCTCGAGAAGAGGAGATACGCAGTATTTT,CASSSRRGDTQYF
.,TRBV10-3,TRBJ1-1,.,TGTGCCATCAGTGGTACGACAGGTTTGAACACTGAAGCTTTCTTT,CAISGTTGLNTEAFF
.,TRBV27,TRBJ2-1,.,TGTGCCAGCAGTTACAGCGCGCGCAGTTCCTACAATGAGCAGTTCTTC,CASSYSARSSYNEQFF
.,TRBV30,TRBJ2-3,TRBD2,TGTGCCTGGACCGGACTAGCGGGAGTGGCAGATACGCAGTATTTT,CAWTGLAGVADTQYF
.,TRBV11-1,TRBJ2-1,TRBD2,TGTGCCAGCAGCTTAGCGCTACTAGCGGGACTACCATACAATGAGCAGTTCTTC,CASSLALLAGLPYNEQFF
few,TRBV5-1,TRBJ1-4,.,TGCGCCAGCAGCACAAGTGGACAGAATGAAAAACTGTTTTTT,CASSTSGQNEKLFF
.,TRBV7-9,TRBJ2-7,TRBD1,TGTGCCAGCAGCTATCGGGACAGTCCCTACGAGCAGTACTTC,CASSYRDSPYEQYF
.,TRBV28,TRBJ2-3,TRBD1,TGTGCCAGCAGTTTAGGGACAGGGGGCTACGATACGCAGTATTTT,CASSLGTGGYDTQYF
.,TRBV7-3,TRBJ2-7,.,TGTGCCAGCAGCTGGGCTAACGGGCAGAACTACGAGCAGTACTTC,CASSWANGQNYEQYF
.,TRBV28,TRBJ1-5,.,TGTGCCAGCAGTTTGGGGGGCGGCAATCAGCCCCAGCATTTT,CASSLGGGNQPQHF
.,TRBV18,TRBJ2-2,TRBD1,TGTGCCAGCTCACCATCCGGGACAGGCAACACCGGGGAGCTGTTTTTT,CASSPSGTGNTGELFF
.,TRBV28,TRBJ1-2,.,TGTGCCAGCAGGATACAGGGATCGGCTAACTATGGCTACACCTTC,CASRIQGSANYGYTF
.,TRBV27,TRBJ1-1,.,TGTGCCAGCAACGGTCTCCAGGGGCGGGGCACTGAAGCTTTCTTT,CASNGLQGRGTEAFF
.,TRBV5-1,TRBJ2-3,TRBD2,TGCGCCAGCCTCCCCTGGCGGGGGGGCACAGATACGCAGTATTTT,CASLPWRGGTDTQYF
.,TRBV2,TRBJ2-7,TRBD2,TGTGCCAGCAGTGAAACAGCGGGAGCCGACGAGCAGTACTTC,CASSETAGADEQYF
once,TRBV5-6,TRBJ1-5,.,TGTGCCAGCAGCTTGGGCGCCAGGGGCGGCAATCAGCCCCAGCATTTT,CASSLGARGGNQPQHF
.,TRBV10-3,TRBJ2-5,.,TGTGCCATCAACGGCGGTCCAGGAGAGACCCAGTACTTC,CAINGGPGETQYF
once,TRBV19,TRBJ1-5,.,TGTGCCAGTAGTCAGGAGGGGGGCGCGACCCCAAATCAGCCCCAGCATTTT,CASSQEGGATPNQPQHF
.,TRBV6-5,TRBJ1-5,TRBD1,TGTGCCAGCAGAAGGCAGGGGGAGACGGTTCAGCCCCAGCATTTT,CASRRQGETVQPQHF
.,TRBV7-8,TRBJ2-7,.,TGTGCCAGCAGCTTAGAGGGGCAGGGTCACTACGAGCAGTACTTC,CASSLEGQGHYEQYF
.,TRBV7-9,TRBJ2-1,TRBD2,TGTGCCAGCAGCTTAGAGGGACTAAAAACTGAGCAGTTCTTC,CASSLEGLKTEQFF
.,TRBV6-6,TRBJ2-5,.,TGTGCCAGCAGTTCCCGGAGTCAAGAGACCCAGTACTTC,CASSSRSQETQYF
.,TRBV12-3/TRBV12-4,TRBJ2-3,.,TGTGCCAGTTCTAGCACAGATACGCAGTATTTT,CASSSTDTQYF
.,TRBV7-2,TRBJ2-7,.,TGTGCCAGCAGCCGTCTCCCGGGACAGCAGTACTTC,CASSRLPGQQYF
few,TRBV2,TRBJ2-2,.,TGTGCCAGCGCCAGACCCCCCGGGGAGCTGTTTTTT,CASARPPGELFF
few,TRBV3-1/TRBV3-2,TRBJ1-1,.,TGTGCCAGCAGCCAAGCCCAGGGGAACACTGAAGCTTTCTTT,CASSQAQGNTEAFF
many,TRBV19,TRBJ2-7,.,TGTGCCAGTAGTATGGGGGGGCAAAGAACCTACGAGCAGTACTTC,CASSMGGQRTYEQYF
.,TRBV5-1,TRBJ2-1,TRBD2,TGCGCCAGCAGCTACGGGACTAGCGAATGGAATGAGCAGTTCTTC,CASSYGTSEWNEQFF
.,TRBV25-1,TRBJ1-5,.,TGTGCCAGCAGTCCGGCGGGGGATCAGCCCCAGCATTTT,CASSPAGDQPQHF
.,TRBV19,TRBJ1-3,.,TGTGCCAGTAGCCCATTACATCCTGGAAACACCATATATTTT,CASSPLHPGNTIYF
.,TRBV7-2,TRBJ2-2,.,TGTGCCAGCAGCTTAGGGACTTACACCGGGGAGCTGTTTTTT,CASSLGTYTGELFF
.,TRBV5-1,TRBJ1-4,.,TGCGCCAGCAGCTTGGCCTGGGGACTCAATGAAAAACTGTTTTTT,CASSLAWGLNEKLFF
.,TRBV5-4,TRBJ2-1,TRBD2,TGTGCCAGCAGTTCCGGGACTAGCGATGAGCAGTTCTTC,CASSSGTSDEQFF
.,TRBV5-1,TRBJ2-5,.,TGCGCCAGCAGCTTGGGAGTACAAGAGACCCAGTACTTC,CASSLGVQETQYF
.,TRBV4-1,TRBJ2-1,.,TGCGCCAGCAGCCAAGCCCCCTCAGGAAATGAGCAGTTCTTC,CASSQAPSGNEQFF
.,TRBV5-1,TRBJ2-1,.,TGCGCCAGCAGCTTGGATGTCGGGAGTTACAATGAGCAGTTCTTC,CASSLDVGSYNEQFF
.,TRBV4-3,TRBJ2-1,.,TGCGCCAGCAGCCAAGAAGGGATGGGCAGATACAATGAGCAGTTCTTC,CASSQEGMGRYNEQFF
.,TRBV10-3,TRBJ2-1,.,TGTGCCGGGGGCAACAGGGAGGGAAATGAGCAGTTCTTC,CAGGNREGNEQFF
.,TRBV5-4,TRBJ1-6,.,TGTGCCAGCAGCTTGTGGGACACGGGTAATTCACCCCTCCACTTT,CASSLWDTGNSPLHF
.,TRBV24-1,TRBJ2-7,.,TGTGCCACCAGTCCGGCTGTTCAGTCGGGGCCGCAGTACTTC,CATSPAVQSGPQYF
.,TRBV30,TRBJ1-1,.,TGTGCCTGGAAGACGAACACTGAAGCTTTCTTT,CAWKTNTEAFF
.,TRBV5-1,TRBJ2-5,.,TGCGCCAGCAGCTTGGGTTTGGGGGGAGGAGAGACCCAGTACTTC,CASSLGLGGGETQYF
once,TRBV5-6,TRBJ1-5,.,TGTGCCAGCAGCTTGGCCCCTGACGGGACCCAGCATTTT,CASSLAPDGTQHF